The rows below give T cell receptor beta chains drawn from one sample of a study of a mutant IDH1 vaccine in newly diagnosed glioma. Profiling relied on immunoSEQ multiplex PCR, and the TCRdb table lists in-frame clones only, not all of them. The profile shows approximately 34,000 clones, roughly nine tenths of them singletons. Their specific antigens are unknown. This specimen was PBMCs, taken from a glioma patient whose treatment included an IDH1 peptide vaccine. These receptor sequences come from a man in his forties or fifties with glioma. The CDR3 runs from the conserved cysteine through the conserved F or W.

J gene | CDR3 length | V gene | CDR3 protein
TRBJ2-1 | 12 | TRBV11-2 | CASSFGRGEQFF
TRBJ1-2 | 12 | TRBV5-6 | CASSLDVPGYTF
TRBJ1-5 | 14 | TRBV27 | CASSLNRQYQPQHF
TRBJ2-1 | 16 | TRBV5-1 | CASSLEPGVSYNEQFF
TRBJ2-3 | 13 | TRBV27 | CASSSWPGDTQYF
TRBJ2-5 | 14 | TRBV9 | CASSVGHGQETQYF
TRBJ1-5 | 16 | TRBV27 | CASSPRQGLSNQPQHF
TRBJ2-1 | 14 | TRBV5-4 | CASSSRTGLNEQFF
TRBJ2-3 | 15 | TRBV10-2 | CASSDWAASTDTQYF
TRBJ1-3 | 19 | TRBV7-2 | CASSFKSGWITGAGNTIYF
TRBJ2-1 | 19 | TRBV4-1 | CASSQGPPRPGSSYNEQFF
TRBJ2-1 | 14 | TRBV29-1 | CSAQRWTGTDEQFF
TRBJ2-2 | 16 | TRBV9 | CASSGTGTSFTGELFF
TRBJ2-5 | 17 | TRBV5-4 | CASSLAPGPGGPETQYF
TRBJ1-5 | 17 | TRBV21-1 | CASSKGPEWGGKQPQHF
TRBJ2-1 | 12 | TRBV5-6 | CASSPTPDEQFF
TRBJ1-1 | 15 | TRBV6-5 | CASSSPRQGHAEAFF
TRBJ1-2 | 13 | TRBV4-3 | CASSPQGNYGYTF
TRBJ1-1 | 15 | TRBV6-4 | CASSDSGQDKTEAFF
TRBJ2-1 | 16 | TRBV18 | CASSPYVGDPGDEQFF
TRBJ2-7 | 14 | TRBV5-1 | CASSLAPEYYEQYF
TRBJ2-5 | 14 | TRBV7-2 | CASSSSGGWETQYF
TRBJ2-2 | 16 | TRBV7-2 | CASSPSGGWNTGELFF
TRBJ1-3 | 15 | TRBV6-5 | CASSYSIAGGNTIYF
TRBJ1-2 | 12 | TRBV28 | CASRTANYGYTF
TRBJ2-2 | 16 | TRBV9 | CASSVGLRDGTGELFF
TRBJ2-7 | 13 | TRBV14 | CASSQGLNLGRFF
TRBJ1-1 | 14 | TRBV5-4 | CASSSRVGDTEAFF
TRBJ2-6 | 17 | TRBV7-8 | CASSARTGGAGANVLTF
TRBJ1-3 | 17 | TRBV7-2 | CASRPPDRPSSGNTIYF
TRBJ1-5 | 14 | TRBV28 | CASSRGQLNQPQHF
TRBJ2-2 | 16 | TRBV18 | CASSPLWTGNTGELFF
TRBJ1-5 | 14 | TRBV7-2 | CASSATTSNQPQHF
TRBJ1-3 | 12 | TRBV9 | CASSPRGNTIYF
TRBJ2-5 | 14 | TRBV19 | CASSIAPSYGTQYF
TRBJ1-5 | 15 | TRBV27 | CASSPQGQSNQPQHF
TRBJ1-1 | 15 | TRBV7-2 | CASSLESDMNTEAFF
TRBJ2-7 | 15 | TRBV6-5 | CASSSPRTFNDEQYF
TRBJ1-2 | 15 | TRBV19 | CASRMPTEGSYGYTF
TRBJ2-5 | 14 | TRBV5-5 | CASSLAPRVETQYF
TRBJ1-5 | 17 | TRBV2 | CASSLGQTTHSNQPQHF
TRBJ2-2 | 15 | TRBV2 | CASSERSRGTGELFF
TRBJ2-3 | 14 | TRBV11-3 | CASSLGGGHDTQYF
TRBJ1-1 | 14 | TRBV5-5 | CASSSDRLNTEAFF
TRBJ2-3 | 14 | TRBV5-1 | CASRSTGGTDTQYF
TRBJ1-4 | 16 | TRBV7-9 | CASSLASTARPEKLFF
TRBJ2-1 | 14 | TRBV6-5 | CASSHRGDTNEQFF
TRBJ1-5 | 14 | TRBV2 | CASSEARGNQPQHF
TRBJ2-1 | 12 | TRBV5-4 | CASSWGPNEQFF
TRBJ2-2 | 20 | TRBV2 | CASRPRVPTGGRENTGELFF
TRBJ1-1 | 16 | TRBV28 | CASSFVGGIAGTEAFF
TRBJ1-2 | 18 | TRBV4-1 | CASSRIPIGQRTNYGYTF
TRBJ2-5 | 17 | TRBV7-2 | CASSSRDRGSGRETQYF
TRBJ2-1 | 15 | TRBV5-1 | CASSSKTGSYNEQFF
TRBJ2-5 | 13 | TRBV29-1 | CSVNRGTQETQYF
TRBJ1-5 | 14 | TRBV4-3 | CASSQSRGLPPQHF
TRBJ1-3 | 14 | TRBV18 | CASSPSTGENTIYF
TRBJ2-3 | 12 | TRBV18 | CASSPGADTQYF
TRBJ1-1 | 15 | TRBV19 | CASSIRGVKGTEAFF